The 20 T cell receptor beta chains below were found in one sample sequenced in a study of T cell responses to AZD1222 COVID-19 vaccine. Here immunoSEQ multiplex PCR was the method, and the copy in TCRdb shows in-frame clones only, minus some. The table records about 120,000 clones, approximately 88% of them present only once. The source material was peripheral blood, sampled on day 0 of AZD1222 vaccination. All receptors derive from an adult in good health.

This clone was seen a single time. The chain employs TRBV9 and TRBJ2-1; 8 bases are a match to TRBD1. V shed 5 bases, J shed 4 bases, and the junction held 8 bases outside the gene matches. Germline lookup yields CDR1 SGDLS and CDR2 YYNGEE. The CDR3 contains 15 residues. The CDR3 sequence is CASSATGVDYNEQFF. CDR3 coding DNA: TGTGCCAGCAGTGCGACAGGGGTCGATTACAATGAGCAGTTCTTC. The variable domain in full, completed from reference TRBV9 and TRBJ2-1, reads DSGVTQTPKHLITATGQRVTLRCSPRSGDLSVYWYQQSLDQGLQFLIQYYNGEERAKGNILERFSAQQFPDLHSELNLSSLELGDSALYFCASSATGVDYNEQFFGPGTRLTVL.

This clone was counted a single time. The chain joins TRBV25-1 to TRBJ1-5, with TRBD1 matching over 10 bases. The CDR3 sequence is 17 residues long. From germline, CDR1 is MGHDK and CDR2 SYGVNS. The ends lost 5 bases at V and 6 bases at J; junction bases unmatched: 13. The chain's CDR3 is CASSSPGQGLGGQPQHF. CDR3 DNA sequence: TGTGCCAGCAGTTCACCGGGACAGGGGTTAGGCGGTCAGCCCCAGCATTTT.

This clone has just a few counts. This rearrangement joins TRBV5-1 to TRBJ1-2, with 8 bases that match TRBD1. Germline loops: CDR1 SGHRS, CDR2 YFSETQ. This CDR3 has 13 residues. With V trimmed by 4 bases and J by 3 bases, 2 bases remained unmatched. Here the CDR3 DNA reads TGCGCCAGCAGCGCAGGGGGCGACTATGGCTACACCTTC. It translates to CASSAGGDYGYTF.

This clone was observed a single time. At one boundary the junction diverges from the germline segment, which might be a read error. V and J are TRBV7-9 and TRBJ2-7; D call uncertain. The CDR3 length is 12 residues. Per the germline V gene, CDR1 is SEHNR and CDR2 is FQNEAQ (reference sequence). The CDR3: CASSPDNTAPFF. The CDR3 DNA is TGTGCCAGCAGCCCCGACAATACAGCACCTTTTTTC.

This CDR3 reads CASSLASQETQYF. The CDR3 DNA follows: TGTGCCAGCAGCTTAGCCAGCCAAGAGACCCAGTACTTC. The genes are TRBV5-5 and TRBJ2-5; no clear D gene. Germline V gene sequence: CDR1 SGHKS, CDR2 YYEKEE (reference sequence). V was shortened by 2 bases and J by 1 base, with 6 bases between the two germline ends. This CDR3 comprises 13 residues. The complete variable domain, with remaining parts taken from reference TRBV5-5 and TRBJ2-5, reads DAGVTQSPTHLIKTRGQQVTLRCSPISGHKSVSWYQQVLGQGPQFIFQYYEKEERGRGNFPDRFSARQFPNYSSELNVNALLLGDSALYLCASSLASQETQYFGPGTRLLVL.

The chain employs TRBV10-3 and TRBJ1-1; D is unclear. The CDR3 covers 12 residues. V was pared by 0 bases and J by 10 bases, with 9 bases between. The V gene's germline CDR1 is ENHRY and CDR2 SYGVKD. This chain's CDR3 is CAISESMGVAFF. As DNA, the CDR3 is TGTGCCATCAGTGAGTCGATGGGTGTAGCTTTCTTT.

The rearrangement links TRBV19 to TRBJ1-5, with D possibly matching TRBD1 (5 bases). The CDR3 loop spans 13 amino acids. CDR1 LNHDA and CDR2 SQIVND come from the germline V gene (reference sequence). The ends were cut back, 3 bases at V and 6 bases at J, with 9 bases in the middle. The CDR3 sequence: CASSIAGGQPQHF. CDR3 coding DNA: TGTGCCAGTAGTATCGCCGGGGGTCAGCCCCAGCATTTT. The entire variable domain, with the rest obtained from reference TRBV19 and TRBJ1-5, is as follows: DGGITQSPKYLFRKEGQNVTLSCEQNLNHDAMYWYRQDPGQGLRLIYYSQIVNDFQKGDIAEGYSVSREKKESFPLTVTSAQKNPTAFYLCASSIAGGQPQHFGDGTRLSIL.

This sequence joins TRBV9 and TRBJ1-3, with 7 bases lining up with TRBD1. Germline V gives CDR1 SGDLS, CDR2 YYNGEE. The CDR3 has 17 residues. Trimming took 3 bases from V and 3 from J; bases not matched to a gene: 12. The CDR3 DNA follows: TGTGCCAGCAGCGAGACCCTACAGGGGAGTTATGGAAACACCATATATTTT. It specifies CASSETLQGSYGNTIYF.

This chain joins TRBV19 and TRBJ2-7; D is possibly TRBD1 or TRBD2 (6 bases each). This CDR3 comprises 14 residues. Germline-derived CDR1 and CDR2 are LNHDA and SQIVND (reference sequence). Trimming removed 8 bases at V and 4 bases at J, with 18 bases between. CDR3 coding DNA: TGTGCCAGTCGATCGGGGGACATCGATTACGAGCAGTACTTC. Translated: CASRSGDIDYEQYF. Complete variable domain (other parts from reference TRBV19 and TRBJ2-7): DGGITQSPKYLFRKEGQNVTLSCEQNLNHDAMYWYRQDPGQGLRLIYYSQIVNDFQKGDIAEGYSVSREKKESFPLTVTSAQKNPTAFYLCASRSGDIDYEQYFGPGTRLTVT.

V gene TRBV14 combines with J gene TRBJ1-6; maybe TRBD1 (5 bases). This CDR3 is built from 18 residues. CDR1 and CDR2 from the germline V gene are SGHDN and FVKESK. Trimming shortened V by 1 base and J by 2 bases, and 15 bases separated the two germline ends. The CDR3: CASSQVGGRDPYNSPLHF. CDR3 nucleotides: TGTGCCAGCAGCCAAGTTGGTGGCAGGGATCCCTATAATTCACCCCTCCACTTT. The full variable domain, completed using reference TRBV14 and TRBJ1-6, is EAGVTQFPSHSVIEKGQTVTLRCDPISGHDNLYWYRRVMGKEIKFLLHFVKESKQDESGMPNNRFLAERTGGTYSTLKVQPAELEDSGVYFCASSQVGGRDPYNSPLHFGNGTRLTVT.

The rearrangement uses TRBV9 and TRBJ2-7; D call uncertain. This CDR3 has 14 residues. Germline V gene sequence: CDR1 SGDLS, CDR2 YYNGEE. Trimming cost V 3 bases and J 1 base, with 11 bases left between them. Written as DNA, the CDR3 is TGTGCCAGCAGCGGCCGTGACACATCCTACGAGCAGTACTTC. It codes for CASSGRDTSYEQYF.

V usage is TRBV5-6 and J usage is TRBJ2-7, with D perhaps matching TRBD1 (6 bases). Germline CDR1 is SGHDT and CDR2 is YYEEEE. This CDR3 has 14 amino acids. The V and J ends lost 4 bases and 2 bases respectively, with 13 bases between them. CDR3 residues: CASSERGNTYEQYF. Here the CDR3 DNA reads TGTGCCAGCAGCGAAAGGGGGAACACCTACGAGCAGTACTTC.

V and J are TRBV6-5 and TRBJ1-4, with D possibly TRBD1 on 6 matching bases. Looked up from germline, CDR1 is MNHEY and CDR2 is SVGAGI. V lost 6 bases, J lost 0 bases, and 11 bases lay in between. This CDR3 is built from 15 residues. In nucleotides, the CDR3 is TGTGCCAGCAGACGACAGGATGCAACTAATGAAAAACTGTTTTTT. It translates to CASRRQDATNEKLFF.

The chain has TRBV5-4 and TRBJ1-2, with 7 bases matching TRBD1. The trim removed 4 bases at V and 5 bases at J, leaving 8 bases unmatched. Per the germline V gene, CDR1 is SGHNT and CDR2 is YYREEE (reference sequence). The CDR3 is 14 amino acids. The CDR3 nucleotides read TGTGCCAGCAGCACGGGACAGTTAGATTATGGCTACACCTTC. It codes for CASSTGQLDYGYTF.

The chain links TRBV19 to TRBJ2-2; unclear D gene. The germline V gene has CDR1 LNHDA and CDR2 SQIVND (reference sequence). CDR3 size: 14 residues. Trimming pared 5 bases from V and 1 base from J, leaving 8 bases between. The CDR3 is CASSGALNTGELFF. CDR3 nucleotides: TGTGCCAGTAGTGGAGCCTTGAACACCGGGGAGCTGTTTTTT.

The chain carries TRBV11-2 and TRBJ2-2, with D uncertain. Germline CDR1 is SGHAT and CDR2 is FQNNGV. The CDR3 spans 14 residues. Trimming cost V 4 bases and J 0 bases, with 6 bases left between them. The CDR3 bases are TGTGCCAGCAGCTCTGGCCCGAACACCGGGGAGCTGTTTTTT. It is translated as CASSSGPNTGELFF.

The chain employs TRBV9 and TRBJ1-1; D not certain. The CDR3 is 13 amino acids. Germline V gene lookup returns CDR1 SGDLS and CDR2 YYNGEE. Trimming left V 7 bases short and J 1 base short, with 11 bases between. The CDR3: CASGGEGNTEAFF. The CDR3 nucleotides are TGTGCCAGCGGTGGAGAGGGGAACACTGAAGCTTTCTTT.

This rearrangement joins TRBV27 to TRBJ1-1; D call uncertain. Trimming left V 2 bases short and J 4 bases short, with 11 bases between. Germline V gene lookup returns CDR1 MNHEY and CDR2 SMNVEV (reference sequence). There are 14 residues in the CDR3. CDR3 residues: CASSLRQSVTEAFF. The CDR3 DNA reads TGTGCCAGCAGTTTACGGCAGTCTGTCACTGAAGCTTTCTTT.

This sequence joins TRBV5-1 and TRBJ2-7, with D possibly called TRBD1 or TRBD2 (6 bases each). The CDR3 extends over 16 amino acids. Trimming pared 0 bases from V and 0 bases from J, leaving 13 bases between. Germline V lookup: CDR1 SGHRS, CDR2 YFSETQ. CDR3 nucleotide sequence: TGCGCCAGCAGCTTGGGAGGGGGGCAGGGCTCCTACGAGCAGTACTTC. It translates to CASSLGGGQGSYEQYF.

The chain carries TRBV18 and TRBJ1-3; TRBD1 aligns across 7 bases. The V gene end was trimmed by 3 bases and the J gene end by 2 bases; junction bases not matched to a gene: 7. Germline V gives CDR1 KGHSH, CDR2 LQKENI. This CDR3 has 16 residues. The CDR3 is CASSPTGTVAGNTIYF. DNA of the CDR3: TGTGCCAGCTCACCTACCGGGACAGTGGCTGGAAACACCATATATTTT.